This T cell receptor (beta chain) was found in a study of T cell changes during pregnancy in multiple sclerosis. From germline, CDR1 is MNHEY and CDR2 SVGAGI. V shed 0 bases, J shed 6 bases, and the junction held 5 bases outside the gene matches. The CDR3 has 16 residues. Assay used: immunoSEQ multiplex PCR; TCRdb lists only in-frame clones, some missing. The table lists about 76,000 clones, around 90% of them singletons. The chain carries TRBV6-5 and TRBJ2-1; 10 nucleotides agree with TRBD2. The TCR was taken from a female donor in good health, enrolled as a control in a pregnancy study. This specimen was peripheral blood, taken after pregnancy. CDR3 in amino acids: CASSYSLAGASNEQFF. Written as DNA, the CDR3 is TGTGCCAGCAGTTACTCTCTAGCGGGAGCCTCCAATGAGCAGTTCTTC.